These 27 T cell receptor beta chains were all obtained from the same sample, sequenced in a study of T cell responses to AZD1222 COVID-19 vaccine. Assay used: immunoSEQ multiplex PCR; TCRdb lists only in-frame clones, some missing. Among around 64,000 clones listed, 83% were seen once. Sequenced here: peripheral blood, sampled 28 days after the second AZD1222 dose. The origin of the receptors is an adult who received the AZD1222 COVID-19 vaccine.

The CDR3 nucleotides are TGTGCCAGCAGCCGGGGAGGGGGCCAAGAGACCCAGTACTTC. Protein product: CASSRGGGQETQYF. The chain has TRBV7-8 and TRBJ2-5, with D tentatively TRBD2 (7 bases). V lost 5 bases and J 1 base, leaving 11 bases between the germline ends. From germline, CDR1 is SGHVS and CDR2 FQNEAQ. This CDR3 is built from 14 residues.

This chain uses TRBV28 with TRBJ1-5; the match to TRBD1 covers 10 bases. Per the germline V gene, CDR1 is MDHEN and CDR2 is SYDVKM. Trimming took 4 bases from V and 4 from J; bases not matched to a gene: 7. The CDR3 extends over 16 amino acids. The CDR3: CASSSPGQGKNQPQHF. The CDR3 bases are TGTGCCAGCAGTTCCCCGGGACAGGGGAAAAATCAGCCCCAGCATTTT. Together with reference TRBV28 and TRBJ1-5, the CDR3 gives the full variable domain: DVKVTQSSRYLVKRTGEKVFLECVQDMDHENMFWYRQDPGLGLRLIYFSYDVKMKEKGDIPEGYSVSREKKERFSLILESASTNQTSMYLCASSSPGQGKNQPQHFGDGTRLSIL.

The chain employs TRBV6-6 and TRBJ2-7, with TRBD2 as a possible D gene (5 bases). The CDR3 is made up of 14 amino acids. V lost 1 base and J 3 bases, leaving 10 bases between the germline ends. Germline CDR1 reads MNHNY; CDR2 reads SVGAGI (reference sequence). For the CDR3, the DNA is TGTGCCAGCAGTTACTTAGGAGGCAACTACGAGCAGTACTTC. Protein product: CASSYLGGNYEQYF.

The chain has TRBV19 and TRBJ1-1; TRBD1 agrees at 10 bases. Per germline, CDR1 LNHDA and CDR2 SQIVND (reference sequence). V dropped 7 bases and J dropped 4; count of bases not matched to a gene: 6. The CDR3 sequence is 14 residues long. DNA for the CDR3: TGTGCCAGTACCCCCTGGACAGGGGGCACTGAAGCTTTCTTT. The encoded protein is CASTPWTGGTEAFF.

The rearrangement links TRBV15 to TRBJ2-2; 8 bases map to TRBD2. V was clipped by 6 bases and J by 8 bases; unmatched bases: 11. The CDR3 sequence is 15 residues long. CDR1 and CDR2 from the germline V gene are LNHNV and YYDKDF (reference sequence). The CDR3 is CATRAPTGGAGELFF. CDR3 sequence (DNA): TGTGCCACCAGAGCCCCCACCGGGGGGGCGGGGGAGCTGTTTTTT. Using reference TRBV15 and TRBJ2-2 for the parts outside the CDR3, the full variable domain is DAMVIQNPRYQVTQFGKPVTLSCSQTLNHNVMYWYQQKSSQAPKLLFHYYDKDFNNEADTPDNFQSRRPNTSFCFLDIRSPGLGDTAMYLCATRAPTGGAGELFFGEGSRLTVL.

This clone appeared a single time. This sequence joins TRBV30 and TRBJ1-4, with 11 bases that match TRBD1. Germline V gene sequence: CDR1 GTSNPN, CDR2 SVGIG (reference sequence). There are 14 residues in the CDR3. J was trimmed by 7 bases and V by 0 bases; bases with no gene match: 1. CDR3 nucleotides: TGTGCCTGGAGTGTGGGGACAGGGGGTGAAAAACTGTTTTTT. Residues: CAWSVGTGGEKLFF.

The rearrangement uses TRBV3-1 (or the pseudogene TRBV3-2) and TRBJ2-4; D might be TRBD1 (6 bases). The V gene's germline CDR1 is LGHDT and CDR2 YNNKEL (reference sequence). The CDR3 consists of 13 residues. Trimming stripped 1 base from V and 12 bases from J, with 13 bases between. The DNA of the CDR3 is TGTGCCAGCAGCCAAGTTCAGGGGCGATCTCAGTACTTC. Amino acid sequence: CASSQVQGRSQYF.

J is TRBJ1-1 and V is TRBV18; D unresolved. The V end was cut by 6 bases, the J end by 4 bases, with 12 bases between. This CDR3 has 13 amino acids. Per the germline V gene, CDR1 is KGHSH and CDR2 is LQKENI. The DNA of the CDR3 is TGTGCCAGCTCCGAACTGCCCCCCACTGAAGCTTTCTTT. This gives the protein CASSELPPTEAFF.

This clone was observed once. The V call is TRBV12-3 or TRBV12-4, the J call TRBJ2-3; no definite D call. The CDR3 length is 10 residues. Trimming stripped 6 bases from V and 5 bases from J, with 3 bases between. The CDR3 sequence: CASRGDTQYF. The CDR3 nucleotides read TGTGCCAGCAGGGGAGATACGCAGTATTTT.

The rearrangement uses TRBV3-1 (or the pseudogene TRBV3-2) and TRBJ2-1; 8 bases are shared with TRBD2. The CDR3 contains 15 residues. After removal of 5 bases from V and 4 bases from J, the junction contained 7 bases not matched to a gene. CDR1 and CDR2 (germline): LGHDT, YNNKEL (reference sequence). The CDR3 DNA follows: TGTGCCAGCAGCTCTAGCGGGTTGGGGTACAATGAGCAGTTCTTC. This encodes CASSSSGLGYNEQFF.

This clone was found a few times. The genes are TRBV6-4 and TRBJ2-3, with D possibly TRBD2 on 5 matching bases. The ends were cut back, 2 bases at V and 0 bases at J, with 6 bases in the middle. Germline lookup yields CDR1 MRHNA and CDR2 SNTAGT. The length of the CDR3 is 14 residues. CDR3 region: CASSDRGSTDTQYF. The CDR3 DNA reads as TGTGCCAGCAGTGACCGGGGTAGCACAGATACGCAGTATTTT.

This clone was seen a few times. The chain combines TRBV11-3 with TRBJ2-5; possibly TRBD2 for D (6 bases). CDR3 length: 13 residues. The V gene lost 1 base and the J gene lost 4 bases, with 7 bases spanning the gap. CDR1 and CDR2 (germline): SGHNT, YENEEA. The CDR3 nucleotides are TGTGCCAGCAGCTTAGCCGGGAGAGAGACCCAGTACTTC. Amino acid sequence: CASSLAGRETQYF.

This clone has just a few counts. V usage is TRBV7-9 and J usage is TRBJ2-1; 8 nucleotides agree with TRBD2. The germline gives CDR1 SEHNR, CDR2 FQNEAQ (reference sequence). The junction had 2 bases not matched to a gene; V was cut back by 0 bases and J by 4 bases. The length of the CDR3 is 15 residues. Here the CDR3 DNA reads TGTGCCAGCAGCTTAGCGGCGGGGGGATACAATGAGCAGTTCTTC. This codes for CASSLAAGGYNEQFF.

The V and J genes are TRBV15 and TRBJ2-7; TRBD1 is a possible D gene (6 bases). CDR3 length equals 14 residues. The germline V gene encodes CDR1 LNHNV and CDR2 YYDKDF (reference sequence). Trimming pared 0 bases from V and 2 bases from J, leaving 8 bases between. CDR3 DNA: TGTGCCACCAGCAGAGACCAGGGGCCCTACGAGCAGTACTTC. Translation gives CATSRDQGPYEQYF.

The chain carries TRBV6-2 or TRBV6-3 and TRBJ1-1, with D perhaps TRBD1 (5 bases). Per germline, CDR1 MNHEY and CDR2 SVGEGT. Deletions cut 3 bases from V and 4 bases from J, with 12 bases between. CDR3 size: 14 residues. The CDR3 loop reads CASSYQGFSTEAFF. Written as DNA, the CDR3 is TGTGCCAGCAGTTATCAGGGATTTAGCACTGAAGCTTTCTTT.

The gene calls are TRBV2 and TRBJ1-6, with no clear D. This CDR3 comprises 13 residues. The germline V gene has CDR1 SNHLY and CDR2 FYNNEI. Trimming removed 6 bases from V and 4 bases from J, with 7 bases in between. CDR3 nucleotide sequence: TGTGCCAGCAGCGGAGATTATAATTCACCCCTCCACTTT. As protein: CASSGDYNSPLHF.

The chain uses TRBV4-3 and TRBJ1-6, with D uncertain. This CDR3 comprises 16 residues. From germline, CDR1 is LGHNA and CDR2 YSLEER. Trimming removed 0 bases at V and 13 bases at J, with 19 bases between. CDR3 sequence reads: CASSQDKTSSPLPLHF. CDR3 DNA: TGCGCCAGCAGCCAAGATAAAACGAGCTCCCCTCTTCCCCTCCACTTT.

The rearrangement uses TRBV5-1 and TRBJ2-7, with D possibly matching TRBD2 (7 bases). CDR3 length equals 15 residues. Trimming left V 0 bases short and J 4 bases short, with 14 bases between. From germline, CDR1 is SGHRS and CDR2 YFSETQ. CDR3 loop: CASSLDRGRGYEQYF. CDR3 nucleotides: TGCGCCAGCAGCTTGGATCGGGGGAGGGGGTACGAGCAGTACTTC.

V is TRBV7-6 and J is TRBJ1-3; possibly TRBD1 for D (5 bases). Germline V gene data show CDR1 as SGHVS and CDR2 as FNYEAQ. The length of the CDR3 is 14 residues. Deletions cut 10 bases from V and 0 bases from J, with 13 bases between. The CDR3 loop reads CATRGASSGNTIYF. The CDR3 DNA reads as TGTGCCACCCGAGGGGCGAGCTCTGGAAACACCATATATTTT. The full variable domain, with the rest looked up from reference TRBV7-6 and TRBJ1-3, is GAGVSQSPRYKVTKRGQDVALRCDPISGHVSLYWYRQALGQGPEFLTYFNYEAQQDKSGLPNDRFSAERPEGSISTLTIQRTEQRDSAMYRCATRGASSGNTIYFGEGSWLTVV.

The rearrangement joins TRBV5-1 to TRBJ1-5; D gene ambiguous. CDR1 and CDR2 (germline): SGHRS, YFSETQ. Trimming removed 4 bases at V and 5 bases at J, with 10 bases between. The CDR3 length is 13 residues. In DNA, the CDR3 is TGCGCCAGCAGCCCCATCTCCGATCAGCCCCAGCATTTT. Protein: CASSPISDQPQHF.

CDR3 bases: TGTGCCAGTAGTATCCTAGGATTATACAATGAGCAGTTCTTC. This encodes CASSILGLYNEQFF. The V and J genes are TRBV19 and TRBJ2-1; D is ambiguous. Deletions cut 3 bases from V and 4 bases from J, with 10 bases between. CDR1 is LNHDA and CDR2 is SQIVND in the germline V gene (reference sequence). The CDR3 is made up of 14 amino acids.

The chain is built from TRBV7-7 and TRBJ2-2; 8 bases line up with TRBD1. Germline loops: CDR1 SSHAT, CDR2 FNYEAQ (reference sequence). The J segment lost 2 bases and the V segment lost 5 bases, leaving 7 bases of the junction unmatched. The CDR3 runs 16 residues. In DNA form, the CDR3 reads TGTGCCAGCAGCCGCAGGACAGGGACCAACACCGGGGAGCTGTTTTTT. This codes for CASSRRTGTNTGELFF.

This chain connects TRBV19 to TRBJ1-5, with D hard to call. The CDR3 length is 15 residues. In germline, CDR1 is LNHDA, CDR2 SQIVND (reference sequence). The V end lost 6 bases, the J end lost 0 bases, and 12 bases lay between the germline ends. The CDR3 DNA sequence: TGTGCCAGTAGGCCCCACAGATCTAGCAATCAGCCCCAGCATTTT. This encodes CASRPHRSSNQPQHF.

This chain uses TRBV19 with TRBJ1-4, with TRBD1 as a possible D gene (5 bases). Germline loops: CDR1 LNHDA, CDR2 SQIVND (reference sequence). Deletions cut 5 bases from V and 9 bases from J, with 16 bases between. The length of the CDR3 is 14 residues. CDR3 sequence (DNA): TGTGCCAGTAGTGTCGAGGGGCCTTCCCAAAAACTGTTTTTT. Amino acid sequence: CASSVEGPSQKLFF.

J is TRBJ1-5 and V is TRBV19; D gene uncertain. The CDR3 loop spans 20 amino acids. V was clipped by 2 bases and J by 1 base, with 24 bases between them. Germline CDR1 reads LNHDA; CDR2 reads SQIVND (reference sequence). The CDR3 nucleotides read TGTGCCAGTAGTATAACAAATATCGGGCGGCCAAGGCCAAGCAATCAGCCCCAGCATTTT. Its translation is CASSITNIGRPRPSNQPQHF.

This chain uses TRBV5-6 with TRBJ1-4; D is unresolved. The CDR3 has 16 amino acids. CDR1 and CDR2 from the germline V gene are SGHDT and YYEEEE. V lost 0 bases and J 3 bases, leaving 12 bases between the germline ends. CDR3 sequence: CASSLVTRDPNEKLFF. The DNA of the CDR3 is TGTGCCAGCAGCTTGGTGACACGGGATCCTAATGAAAAACTGTTTTTT. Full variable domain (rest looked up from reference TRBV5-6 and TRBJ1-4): DAGVTQSPTHLIKTRGQQVTLRCSPKSGHDTVSWYQQALGQGPQFIFQYYEEEERQRGNFPDRFSGHQFPNYSSELNVNALLLGDSALYLCASSLVTRDPNEKLFFGSGTQLSVL.

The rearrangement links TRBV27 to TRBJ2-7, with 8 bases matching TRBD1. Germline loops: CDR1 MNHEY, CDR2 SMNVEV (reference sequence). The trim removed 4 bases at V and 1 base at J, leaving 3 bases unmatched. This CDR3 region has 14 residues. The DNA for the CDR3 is TGTGCCAGCAGTTACGGGACAGGATCCTACGAGCAGTACTTC. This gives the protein CASSYGTGSYEQYF.